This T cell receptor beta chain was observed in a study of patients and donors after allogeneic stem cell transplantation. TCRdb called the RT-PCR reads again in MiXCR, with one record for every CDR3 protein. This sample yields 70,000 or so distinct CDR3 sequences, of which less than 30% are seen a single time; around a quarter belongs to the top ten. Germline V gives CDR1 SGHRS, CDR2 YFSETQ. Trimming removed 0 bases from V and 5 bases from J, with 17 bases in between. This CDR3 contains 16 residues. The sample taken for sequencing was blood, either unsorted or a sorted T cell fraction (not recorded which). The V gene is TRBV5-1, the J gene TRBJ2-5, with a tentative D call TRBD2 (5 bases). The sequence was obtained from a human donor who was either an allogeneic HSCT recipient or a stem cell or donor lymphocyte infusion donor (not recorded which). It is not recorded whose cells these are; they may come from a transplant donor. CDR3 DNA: TGCGCCAGCAGCTTGGCTTTTGACTACCTCCAGGAGACCCAGTACTTC. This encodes CASSLAFDYLQETQYF. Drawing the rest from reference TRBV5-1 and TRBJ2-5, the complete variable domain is KAGVTQTPRYLIKTRGQQVTLSCSPISGHRSVSWYQQTPGQGLQFLFEYFSETQRNKGNFPGRFSGRQFSNSRSEMNVSTLELGDSALYLCASSLAFDYLQETQYFGPGTRLLVL.